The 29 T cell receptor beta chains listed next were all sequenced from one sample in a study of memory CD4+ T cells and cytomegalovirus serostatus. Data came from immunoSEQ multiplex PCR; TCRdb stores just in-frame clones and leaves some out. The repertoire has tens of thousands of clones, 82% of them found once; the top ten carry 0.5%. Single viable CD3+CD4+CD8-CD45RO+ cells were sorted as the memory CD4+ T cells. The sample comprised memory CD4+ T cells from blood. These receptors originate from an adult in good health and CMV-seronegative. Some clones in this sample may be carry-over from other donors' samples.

The CDR3 nucleotides are TGTGCCACCAGCCGCAGGGGCCAAGAGACCCAGTACTTC. It encodes CATSRRGQETQYF. This rearrangement joins TRBV15 to TRBJ2-5, with TRBD1 as a possible D gene (6 bases). CDR3 length: 13 residues. Germline assignment: CDR1 LNHNV and CDR2 YYDKDF (reference sequence). V was cut by 5 bases and J by 1 base, with 8 bases left in between.

Here the CDR3 reads CATRQGYAGNTIYF. CDR3 in DNA: TGTGCCACCAGACAGGGGTATGCTGGAAACACCATATATTTT. This chain connects TRBV14 to TRBJ1-3, with TRBD1 matching over 8 bases. The CDR3 extends over 14 amino acids. Germline V gene data show CDR1 as SGHDN and CDR2 as FVKESK. V shed 10 bases and J 2 bases; nucleotides not matched to a gene: 7.

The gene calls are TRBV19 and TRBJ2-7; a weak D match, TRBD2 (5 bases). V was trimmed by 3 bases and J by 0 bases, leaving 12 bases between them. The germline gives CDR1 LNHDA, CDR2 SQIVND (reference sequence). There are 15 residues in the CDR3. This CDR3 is CASSIGPGSSYEQYF. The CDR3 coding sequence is TGTGCCAGTAGTATCGGGCCTGGGAGCTCCTACGAGCAGTACTTC.

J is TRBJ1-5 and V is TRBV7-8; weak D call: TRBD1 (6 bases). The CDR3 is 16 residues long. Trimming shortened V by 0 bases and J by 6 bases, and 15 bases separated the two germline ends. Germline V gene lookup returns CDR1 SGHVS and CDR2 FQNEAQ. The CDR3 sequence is CASSLAGRRDIQPQHF. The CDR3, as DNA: TGTGCCAGCAGCTTAGCGGGTAGAAGGGACATTCAGCCCCAGCATTTT.

CDR3 sequence: CASSKCKCNQPQHF. CDR3 DNA: TGTGCCAGCAGCAAATGTAAATGCAATCAGCCCCAGCATTTT. The chain links TRBV21-1 to TRBJ1-5. TRBV21-1 is a listed pseudogene. This CDR3 has 14 residues.

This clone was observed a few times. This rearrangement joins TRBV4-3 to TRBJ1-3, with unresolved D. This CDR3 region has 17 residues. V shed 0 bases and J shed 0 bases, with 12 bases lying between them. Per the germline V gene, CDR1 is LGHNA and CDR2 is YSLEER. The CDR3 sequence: CASSQEMARFSGNTIYF. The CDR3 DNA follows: TGCGCCAGCAGCCAAGAAATGGCGCGGTTCTCTGGAAACACCATATATTTT.

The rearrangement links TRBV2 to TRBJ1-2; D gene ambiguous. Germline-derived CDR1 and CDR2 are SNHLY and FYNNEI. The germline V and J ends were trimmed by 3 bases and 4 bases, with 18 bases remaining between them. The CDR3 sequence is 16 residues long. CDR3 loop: CASSEVGVGSLYGYTF. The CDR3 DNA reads TGTGCCAGCAGTGAGGTTGGGGTAGGGTCTCTCTATGGCTACACCTTC.

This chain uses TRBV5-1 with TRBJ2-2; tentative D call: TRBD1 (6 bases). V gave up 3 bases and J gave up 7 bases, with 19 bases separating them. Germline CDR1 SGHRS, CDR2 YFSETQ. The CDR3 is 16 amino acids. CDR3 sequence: CASSSLQQGTGGELFF. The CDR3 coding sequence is TGCGCCAGCAGCTCCTTACAACAGGGAACCGGCGGGGAGCTGTTTTTT.

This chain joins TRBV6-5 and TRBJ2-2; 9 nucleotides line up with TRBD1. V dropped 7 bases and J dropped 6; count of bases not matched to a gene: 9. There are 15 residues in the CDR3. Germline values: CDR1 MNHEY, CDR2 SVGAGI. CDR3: CASKTGGILAGELFF. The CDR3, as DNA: TGTGCCAGCAAAACAGGGGGCATATTGGCCGGGGAGCTGTTTTTT.

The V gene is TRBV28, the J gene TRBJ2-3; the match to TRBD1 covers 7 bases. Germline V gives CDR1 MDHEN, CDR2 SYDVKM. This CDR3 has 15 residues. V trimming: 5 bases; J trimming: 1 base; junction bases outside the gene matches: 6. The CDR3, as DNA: TGTGCCAGCAGTACCCGGACAGGTCGCACAGATACGCAGTATTTT. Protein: CASSTRTGRTDTQYF.

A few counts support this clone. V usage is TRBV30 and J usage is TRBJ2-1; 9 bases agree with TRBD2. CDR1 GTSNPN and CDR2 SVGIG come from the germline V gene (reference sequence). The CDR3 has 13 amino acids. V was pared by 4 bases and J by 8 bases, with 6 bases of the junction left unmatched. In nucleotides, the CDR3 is TGTGCCTGGAAGTCCGCGGGAGGGCATGAGCAGTTCTTC. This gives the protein CAWKSAGGHEQFF.

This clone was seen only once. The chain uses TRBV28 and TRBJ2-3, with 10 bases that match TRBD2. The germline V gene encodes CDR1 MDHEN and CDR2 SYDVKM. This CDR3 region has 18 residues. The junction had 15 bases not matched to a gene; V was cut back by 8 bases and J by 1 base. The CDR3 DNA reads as TGTGCCAGCCCTCCCGGGAAGCGGGAGGGCCGGGGCACAGATACGCAGTATTTT. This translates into CASPPGKREGRGTDTQYF.

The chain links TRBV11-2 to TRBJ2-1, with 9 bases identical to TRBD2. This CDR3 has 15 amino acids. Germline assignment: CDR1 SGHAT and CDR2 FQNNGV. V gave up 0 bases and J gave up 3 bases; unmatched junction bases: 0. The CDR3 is CASSLEAGGYNEQFF. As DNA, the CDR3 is TGTGCCAGCAGCTTAGAAGCGGGAGGCTACAATGAGCAGTTCTTC.

CDR3 loop: CASSYLAGMNTEAFF. DNA for the CDR3: TGTGCCAGCAGTTACCTAGCAGGGATGAACACTGAAGCTTTCTTT. The chain employs TRBV6-5 and TRBJ1-1, with a tentative D call TRBD1 (5 bases). The CDR3 has 15 amino acids. V lost 2 bases and J lost 0, with 10 bases in between. The germline CDR1 and CDR2 sequences are MNHEY and SVGAGI.

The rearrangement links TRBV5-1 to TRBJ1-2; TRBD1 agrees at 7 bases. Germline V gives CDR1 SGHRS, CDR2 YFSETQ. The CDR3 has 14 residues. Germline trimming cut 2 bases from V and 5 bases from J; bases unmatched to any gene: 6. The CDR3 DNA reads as TGCGCCAGCAGCTTAGACAGGGCTAGTTATGGCTACACCTTC. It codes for CASSLDRASYGYTF. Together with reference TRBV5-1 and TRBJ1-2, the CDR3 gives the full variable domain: KAGVTQTPRYLIKTRGQQVTLSCSPISGHRSVSWYQQTPGQGLQFLFEYFSETQRNKGNFPGRFSGRQFSNSRSEMNVSTLELGDSALYLCASSLDRASYGYTFGSGTRLTVV.

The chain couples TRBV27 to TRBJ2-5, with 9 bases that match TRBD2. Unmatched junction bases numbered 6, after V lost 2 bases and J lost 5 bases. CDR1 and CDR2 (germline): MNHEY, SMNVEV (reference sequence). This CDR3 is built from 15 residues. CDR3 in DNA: TGTGCCAGCAGTTTAGTTAGCGGGAGACGGGAGACCCAGTACTTC. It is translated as CASSLVSGRRETQYF.

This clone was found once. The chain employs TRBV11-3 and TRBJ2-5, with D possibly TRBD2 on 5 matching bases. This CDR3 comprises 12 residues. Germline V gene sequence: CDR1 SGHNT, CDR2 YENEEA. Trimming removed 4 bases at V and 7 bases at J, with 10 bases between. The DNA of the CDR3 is TGTGCCAGCAGCTCACTTGCGGGGACCCAGTACTTC. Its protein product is CASSSLAGTQYF.

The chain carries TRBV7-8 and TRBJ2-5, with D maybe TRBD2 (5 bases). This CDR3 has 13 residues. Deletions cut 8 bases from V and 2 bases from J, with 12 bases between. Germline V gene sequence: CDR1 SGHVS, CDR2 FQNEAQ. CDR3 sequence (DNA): TGTGCCAGCGCGTGGGGAGATCAAGAGACCCAGTACTTC. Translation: CASAWGDQETQYF.

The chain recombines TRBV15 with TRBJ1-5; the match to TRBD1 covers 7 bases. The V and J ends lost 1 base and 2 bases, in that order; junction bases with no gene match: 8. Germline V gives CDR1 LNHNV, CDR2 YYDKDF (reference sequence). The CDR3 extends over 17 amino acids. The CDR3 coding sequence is TGTGCCACCAGCAGAGTTAGGGGGCTTTATGGCAATCAGCCCCAGCATTTT. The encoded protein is CATSRVRGLYGNQPQHF.

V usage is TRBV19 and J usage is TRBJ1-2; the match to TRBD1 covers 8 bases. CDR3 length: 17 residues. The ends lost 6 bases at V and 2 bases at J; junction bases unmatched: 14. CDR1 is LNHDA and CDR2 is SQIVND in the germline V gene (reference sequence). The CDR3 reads CASSGMGRGLGNYGYTF. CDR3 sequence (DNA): TGTGCCAGTAGCGGCATGGGCAGGGGGCTGGGGAACTATGGCTACACCTTC.

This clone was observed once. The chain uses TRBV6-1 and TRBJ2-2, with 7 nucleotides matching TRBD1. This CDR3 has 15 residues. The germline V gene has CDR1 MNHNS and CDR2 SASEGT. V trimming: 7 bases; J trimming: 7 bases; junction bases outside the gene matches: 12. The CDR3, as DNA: TGTGCCAGCACTATCCAGGGGGAAGTCAACGGGGAGCTGTTTTTT. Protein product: CASTIQGEVNGELFF.

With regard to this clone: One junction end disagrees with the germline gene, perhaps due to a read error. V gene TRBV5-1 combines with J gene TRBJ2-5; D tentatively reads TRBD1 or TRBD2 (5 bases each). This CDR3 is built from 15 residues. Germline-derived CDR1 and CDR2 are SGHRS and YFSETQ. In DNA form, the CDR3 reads TGCGTCAGCAGTCCGGGGCCGGGGCCGCGGGAGACCCAGTACTTC. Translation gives CVSSPGPGPRETQYF.

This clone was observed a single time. CDR3 loop: CASSGSRGIGSPLHF. CDR3 bases: TGTGCCAGCAGTGGTTCCAGGGGAATAGGCTCACCCCTCCACTTT. The chain carries TRBV25-1 and TRBJ1-6; D possibly corresponds to TRBD1 (6 bases). The germline CDR1 and CDR2 sequences are MGHDK and SYGVNS. V was clipped by 4 bases and J by 10 bases, with 17 bases between them. The CDR3 loop spans 15 amino acids.

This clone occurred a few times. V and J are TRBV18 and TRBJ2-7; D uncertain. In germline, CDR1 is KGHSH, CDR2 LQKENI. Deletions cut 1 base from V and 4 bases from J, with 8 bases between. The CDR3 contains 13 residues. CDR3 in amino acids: CASSPQLEYEQYF. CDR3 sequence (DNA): TGTGCCAGCTCACCACAGTTGGAATACGAGCAGTACTTC.

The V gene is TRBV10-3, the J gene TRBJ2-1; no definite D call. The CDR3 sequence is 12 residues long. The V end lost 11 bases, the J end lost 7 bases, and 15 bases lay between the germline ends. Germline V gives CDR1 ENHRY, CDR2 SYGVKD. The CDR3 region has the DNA TGTGCCGCCGGTCCCCTTGAGAATGAGCAGTTCTTC. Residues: CAAGPLENEQFF.

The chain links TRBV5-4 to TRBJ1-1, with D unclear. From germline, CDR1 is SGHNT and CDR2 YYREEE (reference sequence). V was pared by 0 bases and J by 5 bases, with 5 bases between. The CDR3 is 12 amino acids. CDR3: CASSLGRTEAFF. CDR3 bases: TGTGCCAGCAGCTTGGGTCGGACTGAAGCTTTCTTT.

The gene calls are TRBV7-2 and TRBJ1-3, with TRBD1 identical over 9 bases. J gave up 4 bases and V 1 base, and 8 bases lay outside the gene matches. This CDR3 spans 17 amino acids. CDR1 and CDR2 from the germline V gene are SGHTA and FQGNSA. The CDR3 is CASSLVVGQGQGNTIYF. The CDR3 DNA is TGTGCCAGCAGCTTAGTCGTGGGACAGGGCCAAGGAAACACCATATATTTT.

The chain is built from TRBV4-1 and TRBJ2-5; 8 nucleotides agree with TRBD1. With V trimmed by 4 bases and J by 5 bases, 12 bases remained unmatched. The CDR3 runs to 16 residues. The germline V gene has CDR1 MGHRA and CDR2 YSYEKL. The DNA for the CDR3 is TGCGCCAGCAGCCCAAGGACAGGGAAATCTTATGAGACCCAGTACTTC. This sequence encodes CASSPRTGKSYETQYF.

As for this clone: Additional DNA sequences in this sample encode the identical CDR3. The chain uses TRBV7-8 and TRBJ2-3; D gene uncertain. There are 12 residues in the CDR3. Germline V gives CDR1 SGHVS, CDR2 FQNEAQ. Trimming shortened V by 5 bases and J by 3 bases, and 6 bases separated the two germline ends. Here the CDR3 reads CASSPFTDTQYF. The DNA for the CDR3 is TGTGCCAGCAGCCCATTTACAGATACGCAGTATTTT.